This T cell receptor beta chain was retrieved from a study of cytomegalovirus exposure and HLA in healthy donors. Study findings and constraints: Sequencing had likely introduced a cluster of highly shared sequence variants as an artifact. Associated with HLA alleles at 0.05 false discovery rate in a later analysis were around 15,000 TCR beta sequences. Specificity for CMV antigens was confirmed in vitro for a few of the CMV-associated chains.

13 Jbeta primers and 60 Vbeta primers were used for the PCR. Sequencing was performed with immunoSEQ multiplex PCR; in TCRdb, only in-frame clones are kept and a portion is missing. The table shows around 67,000 clones, with about 80% occurring only once. A note on this clone: What it recognizes is unknown.

Sequencing was carried out using PBMCs. This TCR was recovered from a young man in good health and CMV-seropositive.

The DNA for the CDR3 is TGTGCCAGCAGCTTACGACTGGATCAAGAGACCCAGTACTTC. Translation: CASSLRLDQETQYF. This chain uses TRBV7-2 with TRBJ2-5; D unclear. The CDR3 runs to 14 residues. The V and J ends lost 2 bases and 2 bases respectively, with 9 bases between them. Looked up from germline, CDR1 is SGHTA and CDR2 is FQGNSA.